The entry below describes one T cell receptor (beta chain). The data were taken from a study of T cells after yellow fever vaccination. Germline V lookup: CDR1 KGHDR, CDR2 SFDVKD. Trimming cost V 5 bases and J 2 bases; bases outside gene matches: 1. This CDR3 has 15 amino acids. TCRdb re-called the 5' RACE reads through MiXCR, storing one row per CDR3 protein. The sample lists hundreds of thousands of distinct CDR3 sequences; approximately 21% were seen once. The material sequenced was PBMCs, taken 15 days after the yellow fever booster vaccination. This TCR came from a man aged 30-40 years who received the YFV17D yellow fever vaccine. The gene calls are TRBV24-1 and TRBJ2-1, with TRBD2 matching over 11 bases. The CDR3 spells CATSVAGGPYNEQFF. The DNA of the CDR3 is TGTGCCACCAGTGTAGCGGGAGGGCCCTACAATGAGCAGTTCTTC.